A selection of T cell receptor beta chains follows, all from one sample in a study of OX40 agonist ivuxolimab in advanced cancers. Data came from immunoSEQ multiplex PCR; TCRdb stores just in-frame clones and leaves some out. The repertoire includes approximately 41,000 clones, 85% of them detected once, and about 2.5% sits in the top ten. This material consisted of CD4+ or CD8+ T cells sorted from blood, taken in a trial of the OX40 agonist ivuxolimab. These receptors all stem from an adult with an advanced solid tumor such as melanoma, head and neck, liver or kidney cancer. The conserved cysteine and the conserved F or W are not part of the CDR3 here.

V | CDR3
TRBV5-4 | ASSPDRVNSPLH
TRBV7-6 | ASSSGTGNTIY
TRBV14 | ASSQAAMGDEQF
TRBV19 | ASSGQTHSNQPQH
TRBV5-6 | ASSLAGGDTGELF
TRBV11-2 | ASSLELAGVDTQY
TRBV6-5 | ASSPDRNADNEQF
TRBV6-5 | ASSPTRLANEQF
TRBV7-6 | ASSRSPLRGNYEQY
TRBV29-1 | SVGDLLNTEAF
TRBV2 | ASSNQETQY
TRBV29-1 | SVETGDYGYT
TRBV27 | AARGTGANVLT
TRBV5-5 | ASSLKGDGNYGYT
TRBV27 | ASRGTGIYEQY
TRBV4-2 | ASSQEKTRGYEQY
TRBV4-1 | ASSQLLLVETQY
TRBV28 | ASMTSGPYEQY
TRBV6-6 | ASSYSGGRETQY
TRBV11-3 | ASSPAGTRNYEQY
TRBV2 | ASGSGPGGYEQY
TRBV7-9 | ASSPSGGSTDTQY
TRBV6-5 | ASTPAGLSGEKLF
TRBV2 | ASKPDTSGNTIY
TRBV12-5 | ASGPSGKDGYT
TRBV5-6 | ASRRTGGTGELF
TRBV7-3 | ASSRQRTPLLGNEQF
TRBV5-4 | ATKSRTDTQY
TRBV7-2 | ASSLMDRGVDNEKLF
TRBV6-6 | ASSWGSYEQY
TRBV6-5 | ASSTGTELYEQY
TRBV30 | AWSFPGRTNTEAF
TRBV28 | ASSFLTGGDQTQY
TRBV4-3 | ASSQDRPSGSLETQY
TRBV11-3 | ASSHCRPAWGRGY
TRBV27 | ASSLGGGEKLF
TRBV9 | ASSAGTPSYNEQF
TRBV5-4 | ASSFPGTGRYEQY
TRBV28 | ASTNTLRDYHTQY
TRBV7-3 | ASSLGLADTQY
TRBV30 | AWGNTEAF
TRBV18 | ASSSLGQANTEAF